The source of this T cell receptor beta chain is a study of cytomegalovirus exposure and HLA in healthy donors. This clone was detected only a few times. This CDR3 spans 14 amino acids. CDR1 and CDR2 (germline): MNHNS, SASEGT. J lost 3 bases, V lost 5 bases, and 6 bases had no gene match. The protocol was immunoSEQ multiplex PCR, while the TCRdb copy is restricted to in-frame clones and leaves out a portion. The data hold tens of thousands of clones, with approximately 81% observed a single time. The material sequenced was PBMCs. The chain is built from TRBV6-1 and TRBJ2-7; 8 bases fit TRBD1. This TCR came from a woman aged 18 to 35 in good health and CMV-seropositive. The CDR3 protein is CASSSSGTGYEQYF. The DNA of the CDR3 is TGTGCCAGCAGTTCTTCCGGGACAGGCTACGAGCAGTACTTC.